This T cell receptor (beta chain) was captured by sequencing in a study of blood T cell repertoires in COVID-19. Trimming left V 3 bases short and J 2 bases short, with 20 bases between. Germline V lookup: CDR1 SGHRS, CDR2 YFSETQ. This CDR3 contains 17 residues. How the authors handled the data: Amplification with reference gene primers provided the estimates of nucleated cell counts. Generated by immunoSEQ multiplex PCR, the TCRdb table keeps only in-frame clones and is missing some. From that table come the V and J calls and clone size; the DNA was used to work out D and trimming. The profile covers about 230,000 clones, with roughly 85% appearing a single time and less than 6.5% taken by the ten largest.

Source material: peripheral blood. This TCR was sampled from a man between 45 and 60 years old with COVID-19, enrolled during active disease. V gene TRBV5-1 combines with J gene TRBJ1-1; a possible D gene is TRBD1 (6 bases). The CDR3 here is CASSSNPGTHGNTEAFF. Here the CDR3 DNA reads TGCGCCAGCAGCTCGAACCCAGGGACACATGGAAACACTGAAGCTTTCTTT.